These 16 T cell receptor beta chains originate from one sample sequenced in a study of blood T cell repertoires in COVID-19. Assay used: immunoSEQ multiplex PCR; TCRdb lists only in-frame clones, some missing. This table holds more than 200,000 clones, 88% found once. The sample was peripheral blood. These TCRs come from a middle-aged woman who had recovered from COVID-19.

The V call is TRBV6-5, the J call TRBJ1-6; TRBD1 agrees at 9 bases. With V trimmed by 6 bases and J by 9 bases, 9 bases remained unmatched. CDR1 is MNHEY, CDR2 SVGAGI, per germline. This CDR3 contains 15 residues. The CDR3 DNA reads TGTGCCAGCAGGGGAGGGACAGGGAAGGGTTCACCCCTCCACTTT. Residues: CASRGGTGKGSPLHF.

This chain uses TRBV28 with TRBJ2-7, with D possibly matching TRBD2 (6 bases). V was trimmed by 7 bases and J by 4 bases, leaving 17 bases between them. CDR1 and CDR2 (germline): MDHEN, SYDVKM. This CDR3 spans 14 amino acids. The CDR3 spells CASNLWGVLYEQYF. CDR3 bases: TGTGCCAGCAACCTATGGGGGGTTCTATACGAGCAGTACTTC. Together with reference TRBV28 and TRBJ2-7, the CDR3 gives the full variable domain: DVKVTQSSRYLVKRTGEKVFLECVQDMDHENMFWYRQDPGLGLRLIYFSYDVKMKEKGDIPEGYSVSREKKERFSLILESASTNQTSMYLCASNLWGVLYEQYFGPGTRLTVT.

V usage is TRBV3-1 (or the pseudogene TRBV3-2) and J usage is TRBJ2-1; TRBD2 matches at 7 bases. Germline V gene sequence: CDR1 LGHDT, CDR2 YNNKEL (reference sequence). V lost 4 bases, J lost 3 bases, and 6 bases stayed unmatched. The CDR3 is 15 amino acids. The CDR3 DNA sequence: TGTGCCAGCAGCCCGCGGGAGTCTAACTACAATGAGCAGTTCTTC. Its translation: CASSPRESNYNEQFF.

This chain uses TRBV3-1 (or the pseudogene TRBV3-2) with TRBJ2-2, with D uncertain. The CDR3 covers 14 residues. V lost 4 bases to trimming and J lost 1 base, with 7 bases between them. Looked up from germline, CDR1 is LGHDT and CDR2 is YNNKEL (reference sequence). CDR3 sequence: CASSPLVNTGELFF. The CDR3 coding sequence is TGTGCCAGCAGCCCCCTCGTGAACACCGGGGAGCTGTTTTTT.

This clone was counted a few times. The J gene is TRBJ1-1, the V gene TRBV13, with 8 bases fitting TRBD1. This CDR3 has 20 residues. The germline V gene has CDR1 PRHDT and CDR2 FYEKMQ (reference sequence). Losses at the gene ends were 2 bases for V and 4 bases for J; bases not matched to a gene: 21. The CDR3 region has the DNA TGTGCCAGCAGCTTAACCGCACTTAAGGGCAGGGGGCGCTTGGGCACTGAAGCTTTCTTT. Amino acid sequence: CASSLTALKGRGRLGTEAFF.

CDR3 nucleotide sequence: TGTGCCACCAGCAGGCTTCGGGACTCGAGCAATCAGCCCCAGCATTTT. Amino acids: CATSRLRDSSNQPQHF. This chain links TRBV15 with TRBJ1-5; D might be TRBD1 (5 bases). Looked up from germline, CDR1 is LNHNV and CDR2 is YYDKDF (reference sequence). The germline V and J ends were trimmed by 3 bases and 1 base, with 13 bases remaining between them. The CDR3 spans 16 residues.

The CDR3 is CASSVDRATNQPQHF. CDR3 coding DNA: TGTGCCAGCAGTGTAGACAGGGCCACCAATCAGCCCCAGCATTTT. The rearrangement joins TRBV6-6 to TRBJ1-5; TRBD1 aligns across 7 bases. The CDR3 totals 15 residues. The junction had 7 bases not matched to a gene; V was cut back by 5 bases and J by 3 bases. CDR1 and CDR2 (germline): MNHNY, SVGAGI (reference sequence).

This chain joins TRBV10-3 and TRBJ2-7; TRBD1 aligns across 8 bases. The CDR3 has 16 amino acids. From germline, CDR1 is ENHRY and CDR2 SYGVKD. Losses at the gene ends were 5 bases for V and 1 base for J; bases not matched to a gene: 10. The CDR3 DNA reads as TGTGCCATCAGTCCCGCATCCGGACAGGGTTCCTACGAGCAGTACTTC. Translated: CAISPASGQGSYEQYF.

The J gene is TRBJ2-7, the V gene TRBV30, with 10 bases fitting TRBD2. With 3 bases clipped from V and 6 bases from J, the junction kept 8 bases outside the gene matches. The CDR3 sequence is 14 residues long. Germline assignment: CDR1 GTSNPN and CDR2 SVGIG (reference sequence). The CDR3 loop is CAWRRGTSAGEQYF. The CDR3 nucleotides are TGTGCCTGGAGAAGGGGGACTAGCGCCGGCGAGCAGTACTTC.

The rearrangement uses TRBV7-9 and TRBJ1-4; the D is unclear. The length of the CDR3 is 14 residues. V gave up 5 bases and J gave up 8 bases, with 15 bases separating them. Germline loops: CDR1 SEHNR, CDR2 FQNEAQ (reference sequence). The CDR3 nucleotides read TGTGCCAGCAGCCTCCGTCAATCCGGGGAAAAACTGTTTTTT. It specifies CASSLRQSGEKLFF.

V gene TRBV4-3 combines with J gene TRBJ2-1; 8 positions match TRBD2. The CDR3 loop spans 17 amino acids. The V and J ends lost 1 base and 4 bases, in that order; junction bases with no gene match: 9. Germline assignment: CDR1 LGHNA and CDR2 YSLEER. The CDR3 DNA is TGCGCCAGCAGCCAAGCCCCAGTTAGCGGGGAGTACAATGAGCAGTTCTTC. Residues: CASSQAPVSGEYNEQFF.

This clone showed up just a few times. The chain couples TRBV7-9 to TRBJ2-7; D unresolved. The germline V gene has CDR1 SEHNR and CDR2 FQNEAQ (reference sequence). The CDR3 runs to 14 residues. Trimming took 5 bases from V and 2 from J, leaving 13 bases between them. This CDR3 is CASSLPGRAYEQYF. The CDR3 region has the DNA TGTGCCAGCAGCCTACCGGGTAGAGCCTACGAGCAGTACTTC.

This rearrangement joins TRBV9 to TRBJ2-3; 10 nucleotides line up with TRBD2. The CDR3 runs to 17 residues. CDR1 and CDR2 from the germline V gene are SGDLS and YYNGEE. Trimming at V came to 0 bases and at J to 5 bases, leaving 9 bases not matched to a gene. The CDR3 spells CASSVGVSGGVQDTQYF. In DNA form, the CDR3 reads TGTGCCAGCAGCGTAGGGGTGAGCGGGGGGGTTCAAGATACGCAGTATTTT.

Only a few counts were recorded for this clone. The chain carries TRBV2 and TRBJ1-4; tentative D call: TRBD1 (5 bases). Germline CDR1 reads SNHLY; CDR2 reads FYNNEI. The V and J ends lost 10 bases and 4 bases respectively, with 13 bases between them. The CDR3 length is 13 residues. For the CDR3, the DNA is TGTGCCACCTGTGGGGACTATAATGAAAAACTGTTTTTT. This translates into CATCGDYNEKLFF.

This chain uses TRBV4-3 with TRBJ2-1; 8 bases agree with TRBD2. V gave up 8 bases and J gave up 8 bases; unmatched junction bases: 14. The CDR3 length is 15 residues. Germline V gives CDR1 LGHNA, CDR2 YSLEER. CDR3 amino acids: CASSILREVGHEQFF. In DNA form, the CDR3 reads TGCGCCAGCTCTATCCTGCGGGAGGTTGGGCATGAGCAGTTCTTC.

The chain uses TRBV6-2 or TRBV6-3 and TRBJ2-5; 14 nucleotides agree with TRBD2. The CDR3 runs 17 residues. The V gene end was trimmed by 6 bases and the J gene end by 3 bases; junction bases not matched to a gene: 9. Germline V lookup: CDR1 MNHEY, CDR2 SVGEGT. CDR3 region: CASSRTGLAGGKETQYF. The CDR3 nucleotides read TGTGCCAGCAGCAGAACCGGACTAGCGGGGGGCAAAGAGACCCAGTACTTC.